This T cell receptor (beta chain) was observed in a study of control samples from healthy donors and cancer patients. Sequencing was performed with immunoSEQ multiplex PCR; in TCRdb, only in-frame clones are kept and a portion is missing. The repertoire holds 30,000 to 40,000 clones, with around 93% as singletons. The CDR3 consists of 17 residues. The J segment lost 6 bases and the V segment lost 3 bases, leaving 15 bases of the junction unmatched. The germline V gene encodes CDR1 MNHEY and CDR2 SVGEGT. Only one count was recorded for this clone. The sequenced sample consisted of PBMCs. The TCR comes from a middle-aged man with colorectal cancer. The rearrangement links TRBV6-2 or TRBV6-3 to TRBJ2-3; TRBD1 aligns across 7 bases. The CDR3 is CASSYGPRQGARDTQYF. For the CDR3, the DNA is TGTGCCAGCAGTTATGGTCCAAGACAGGGTGCCAGGGATACGCAGTATTTT.